This entry lists 17 T cell receptor beta chains sequenced from one sample in a study of control samples from healthy donors and cancer patients. Repertoires were generated with immunoSEQ multiplex PCR, while TCRdb's copy carries only in-frame clones and drops some. The sample records 190,000 or so clones, about 93% being singletons. Sequenced input: blood. The receptors shown here come from a young man in good health.

The V gene is TRBV9, the J gene TRBJ1-2; 10 nucleotides align to TRBD1. CDR3 length: 17 amino acids. The V gene's germline CDR1 is SGDLS and CDR2 YYNGEE. V shed 4 bases, J shed 7 bases, and the junction held 16 bases outside the gene matches. In DNA form, the CDR3 reads TGTGCCAGCAGCCGAACGGGACAGGGGATTCATTACGGTGGCTACACCTTC. Its protein is CASSRTGQGIHYGGYTF. The whole variable domain, filled in from reference TRBV9 and TRBJ1-2, reads DSGVTQTPKHLITATGQRVTLRCSPRSGDLSVYWYQQSLDQGLQFLIQYYNGEERAKGNILERFSAQQFPDLHSELNLSSLELGDSALYFCASSRTGQGIHYGGYTFGSGTRLTVV.

V usage is TRBV28 and J usage is TRBJ2-6, with 10 nucleotides matching TRBD1. CDR1 and CDR2 from the germline V gene are MDHEN and SYDVKM. V shed 8 bases and J 4 bases; nucleotides not matched to a gene: 5. The CDR3 runs 15 residues. The DNA of the CDR3 is TGTGCCAGCCGACAGGGGGCTTCCGGGGCCAACGTCCTGACTTTC. The encoded protein is CASRQGASGANVLTF.

The chain recombines TRBV7-3 with TRBJ2-2; TRBD1 is a possible D gene (6 bases). CDR1 is SGHTA and CDR2 is FQGTGA in the germline V gene. The CDR3 is 17 residues long. With 1 base removed from V and 0 bases from J, the gap between germline ends came to 12 bases. CDR3 DNA: TGTGCCAGCAGCTTAAACCCCGGGACAACGAACACCGGGGAGCTGTTTTTT. It codes for CASSLNPGTTNTGELFF.

This clone was recorded only once. This chain uses TRBV15 with TRBJ2-3; TRBD2 might be the D (6 bases). Trimming left V 2 bases short and J 6 bases short, with 12 bases between. This CDR3 is built from 14 residues. Germline CDR1 reads LNHNV; CDR2 reads YYDKDF (reference sequence). The CDR3 sequence: CATSRLTSYDTQYF. The CDR3 DNA reads TGTGCCACCAGCAGATTAACTAGCTACGATACGCAGTATTTT.

This clone was counted only a few times. The chain uses TRBV18 and TRBJ2-1; D unclear. This CDR3 region has 14 residues. Germline assignment: CDR1 KGHSH and CDR2 LQKENI. V was clipped by 2 bases and J by 3 bases, with 8 bases between them. The CDR3 DNA sequence: TGTGCCAGCTCACCAGATTTAAGCTACAATGAGCAGTTCTTC. It specifies CASSPDLSYNEQFF.

The chain joins TRBV7-2 to TRBJ2-7; D possibly uses TRBD1 or TRBD2 (5 bases each). Germline CDR1 is SGHTA and CDR2 is FQGNSA. This CDR3 contains 14 residues. V was trimmed by 3 bases and J by 3 bases, leaving 12 bases between them. The CDR3 protein is CASSFKGRGYEQYF. Written as DNA, the CDR3 is TGTGCCAGCAGCTTTAAGGGACGGGGCTACGAGCAGTACTTC. The full variable domain, completed using reference TRBV7-2 and TRBJ2-7, is GAGVSQSPSNKVTEKGKDVELRCDPISGHTALYWYRQSLGQGLEFLIYFQGNSAPDKSGLPSDRFSAERTGGSVSTLTIQRTQQEDSAVYLCASSFKGRGYEQYFGPGTRLTVT.

CDR3 in amino acids: CASSPPSGSRTEAFF. The CDR3 region has the DNA TGTGCCAGCTCACCACCGTCGGGTAGTAGGACTGAAGCTTTCTTT. The chain carries TRBV18 and TRBJ1-1, with D unresolved. V was pared by 0 bases and J by 5 bases, with 13 bases between. The CDR3 sequence is 15 residues long. The germline gives CDR1 KGHSH, CDR2 LQKENI.

The chain links TRBV9 to TRBJ1-3; tentatively, D is TRBD1 (6 bases). This CDR3 region has 18 residues. Germline CDR1 SGDLS, CDR2 YYNGEE. V lost 0 bases, J lost 0 bases, and 16 bases lay in between. In DNA, the CDR3 is TGTGCCAGCAGCGTAGTAGCGTCGGGGGCTCTCTCTGGAAACACCATATATTTT. Its translation: CASSVVASGALSGNTIYF. Drawing the rest from reference TRBV9 and TRBJ1-3, the complete variable domain is DSGVTQTPKHLITATGQRVTLRCSPRSGDLSVYWYQQSLDQGLQFLIQYYNGEERAKGNILERFSAQQFPDLHSELNLSSLELGDSALYFCASSVVASGALSGNTIYFGEGSWLTVV.

V gene TRBV7-9 combines with J gene TRBJ2-7; TRBD1 agrees at 10 bases. The J segment lost 3 bases and the V segment lost 4 bases, leaving 3 bases of the junction unmatched. The germline V gene encodes CDR1 SEHNR and CDR2 FQNEAQ (reference sequence). CDR3 size: 14 residues. The CDR3 nucleotides read TGTGCCAGCAGCTCCGGGACAGGGGACTACGAGCAGTACTTC. Translating gives CASSSGTGDYEQYF. The full variable domain, with the rest looked up from reference TRBV7-9 and TRBJ2-7, is DTGVSQNPRHKITKRGQNVTFRCDPISEHNRLYWYRQTLGQGPEFLTYFQNEAQLEKSRLLSDRFSAERPKGSFSTLEIQRTEQGDSAMYLCASSSGTGDYEQYFGPGTRLTVT.

The rearrangement links TRBV7-3 to TRBJ1-6, with unresolved D. Trimming cost V 5 bases and J 10 bases, with 15 bases left between them. The V gene's germline CDR1 is SGHTA and CDR2 FQGTGA. This CDR3 has 14 residues. CDR3 loop: CASSDTEYGSPLHF. The CDR3 region has the DNA TGTGCCAGCAGCGACACGGAGTATGGGTCACCCCTCCACTTT.

The chain recombines TRBV5-5 with TRBJ2-7, with 8 bases fitting TRBD1. J was trimmed by 2 bases and V by 4 bases; bases with no gene match: 5. Germline V gene lookup returns CDR1 SGHKS and CDR2 YYEKEE (reference sequence). This CDR3 contains 14 residues. Written as DNA, the CDR3 is TGTGCCAGCAGCCTCCAGGGGGCTGCCTACGAGCAGTACTTC. Translating it yields CASSLQGAAYEQYF.

V usage is TRBV6-6 and J usage is TRBJ1-6; the D gene is possibly TRBD1 (6 bases). The CDR3 sequence is 14 residues long. CDR1 and CDR2 (germline): MNHNY, SVGAGI (reference sequence). V was clipped by 6 bases and J by 7 bases, with 13 bases between them. CDR3 residues: CASSSQGSNSPLHF. The CDR3 bases are TGTGCCAGCAGCTCACAGGGTAGCAATTCACCCCTCCACTTT.

J is TRBJ1-1 and V is TRBV6-4; D is uncertain. Germline V gives CDR1 MRHNA, CDR2 SNTAGT. CDR3 size: 13 residues. Trimming shortened V by 4 bases and J by 3 bases, and 9 bases separated the two germline ends. Here the CDR3 DNA reads TGTGCCAGCAGTGTTACAAGGGACACTGAAGCTTTCTTT. Protein sequence: CASSVTRDTEAFF.

The V gene is TRBV4-1, the J gene TRBJ1-1; 7 bases line up with TRBD1. Unmatched junction bases numbered 2, after V lost 4 bases and J lost 0 bases. CDR1 is MGHRA, CDR2 YSYEKL, per germline. The CDR3 runs 14 residues. The CDR3 region has the DNA TGCGCCAGCAGCCCGGGACAGATGAACACTGAAGCTTTCTTT. Amino acids: CASSPGQMNTEAFF.

The chain combines TRBV5-1 with TRBJ1-1; TRBD1 aligns across 8 bases. The CDR3 consists of 14 residues. Per germline, CDR1 SGHRS and CDR2 YFSETQ. Losses at the gene ends were 7 bases for V and 1 base for J; bases not matched to a gene: 6. CDR3 DNA sequence: TGCGCCAGCTTCTCCGGGACAGGGAACACTGAAGCTTTCTTT. Encoded protein: CASFSGTGNTEAFF.

V is TRBV5-1 and J is TRBJ2-7, with D tentatively TRBD1 (5 bases). In germline, CDR1 is SGHRS, CDR2 YFSETQ. V lost 5 bases and J lost 2, with 14 bases in between. This CDR3 spans 14 amino acids. CDR3 coding DNA: TGCGCCAGCAGACCTCAGGGTGGACCCTACGAGCAGTACTTC. Translation gives CASRPQGGPYEQYF.

The chain employs TRBV5-1 and TRBJ1-2; tentatively, D is TRBD1 (5 bases). Looked up from germline, CDR1 is SGHRS and CDR2 is YFSETQ. V was cut by 0 bases and J by 4 bases, with 13 bases left in between. The CDR3 length is 15 residues. The CDR3 DNA follows: TGCGCCAGCAGCTTGGGGGTAGGGGCGTCCTATGGCTACACCTTC. Protein: CASSLGVGASYGYTF.